Presented here are 8 T cell receptor beta chains from one specimen sequenced in a study of T cells in women clearing cervical HPV infection. Only in-frame clones appear in the TCRdb table, and some are missing; sequencing was by immunoSEQ multiplex PCR. The sample spans under 45,000 clones; the ten largest clones claim 7% to 9.5%. The sequencing sample was made of blood buffy coat. These receptors were taken from a woman between 18 and 70 years old with a cervical HPV16 infection that either progressed to CIN3+ or cleared (not recorded which).

A note on this clone: The read halts 3 residues ahead of the CDR3 end, with the missing end drawn from the germline J gene. The V and J genes are TRBV4-2 and TRBJ1-3, with D possibly TRBD1 on 6 matching bases. V lost 0 bases and J 0 bases, leaving 6 bases between the germline ends. Germline loops: CDR1 LGHNA, CDR2 YNFKEQ. The CDR3 spans 15 residues. Incomplete CDR3 DNA: TGTGCCAGCAGCCAAGAGGACAGCTCTGGAAACACC. It translates to CASSQEDSSGNT. The whole CDR3 region reads CASSQEDSSGNTIYF.

On this clone itself: The read gets to within 3 residues of the CDR3 end, and the germline J gene fills in the rest. The genes are TRBV12-5 and TRBJ2-3; 10 nucleotides agree with TRBD2. With 2 bases clipped from V and 3 bases from J, the junction kept 8 bases outside the gene matches. Germline V gives CDR1 LGHNT, CDR2 FRNRAP. CDR3 length: 17 residues. The CDR3 is CASGLRSGGAWTDTQYF. Partial CDR3 DNA: TGTGCTAGTGGTTTGCGAAGCGGGGGGGCTTGGACAGATACG.

With regard to this clone: The CDR3 extends 3 residues past the end of the read, so its final part is completed from the germline J gene. The chain carries TRBV30 and TRBJ1-1; D ambiguous. CDR1 and CDR2 (germline): GTSNPN, SVGIG (reference sequence). This CDR3 has 17 residues. Trimming took 1 base from V and 4 from J, leaving 22 bases between them. This chain's CDR3 is CAWSAVPVSSTSTEAFF. The DNA read from the CDR3 is TGTGCCTGGAGTGCGGTCCCGGTCAGCTCGACATCCACTGAA.

Details on this clone: The sequenced fragment ends 3 residues before the CDR3 boundary, so the rest is inferred from the germline J gene. The chain joins TRBV5-1 to TRBJ2-3, with 7 bases that match TRBD1. Germline-derived CDR1 and CDR2 are SGHRS and YFSETQ. The CDR3 loop spans 16 amino acids. The trim removed 1 base at V and 0 bases at J, leaving 5 bases unmatched. CDR3 protein: CASSLKGAGSTDTQYF. Partial CDR3 DNA: TGCGCCAGCAGCTTGAAGGGGGCGGGTAGCACAGATACG.

To note about this clone: The read terminates 3 residues before the CDR3 end, so the remaining end is supplied by the germline J gene. This chain joins TRBV5-1 and TRBJ2-5; possible D gene TRBD1, 6 bases. The CDR3 loop spans 15 amino acids. Trimming pared 6 bases from V and 3 bases from J, leaving 18 bases between. CDR1 and CDR2 (germline): SGHRS, YFSETQ. CDR3: CASTPQGRGEETQYF. Incomplete CDR3 DNA: TGCGCCAGCACACCTCAAGGCAGGGGTGAAGAGACC.

As for this clone: The read ends 3 residues before the CDR3 terminus; that terminus is restored from the germline J gene. The chain combines TRBV5-1 with TRBJ1-1; perhaps TRBD1 as D (5 bases). The germline V gene encodes CDR1 SGHRS and CDR2 YFSETQ. The germline V and J ends were trimmed by 0 bases and 1 base, with 7 bases remaining between them. The CDR3 runs 14 residues. CDR3 sequence reads: CASSLETENTEAFF. The CDR3 DNA, read in part, is TGCGCCAGCAGCTTGGAGACAGAGAACACTGAA.

Turning to this clone: The CDR3 end falls 3 residues outside the read, so it is completed with the germline J gene. The chain links TRBV10-1 to TRBJ2-3; 11 bases are shared with TRBD2. The V segment lost 4 bases and the J segment 0 bases; nucleotides outside the gene matches: 6. The length of the CDR3 is 17 residues. Germline V gene lookup returns CDR1 WNHNN and CDR2 SYGVQD (reference sequence). CDR3 DNA, as far as it was read: TGCGCCAGCAGTGGGACCACTAGCGGGAGAAGCACAGATACG. Its protein is CASSGTTSGRSTDT. The whole CDR3 is CASSGTTSGRSTDTQYF.

On this clone itself: From the germline J gene comes the end of the CDR3, since the read stops 3 residues before it. This chain joins TRBV7-6 and TRBJ2-5; maybe TRBD1 (6 bases). This CDR3 region has 15 residues. The V gene lost 3 bases and the J gene lost 4 bases, with 15 bases spanning the gap. Germline lookup yields CDR1 SGHVS and CDR2 FNYEAQ. CDR3 amino acids: CASSFRTAPRETQYF. The sequenced CDR3 bases are TGTGCCAGCAGCTTTCGGACAGCTCCTCGAGAGACC. Combining the CDR3 with reference TRBV7-6 and TRBJ2-5 gives the whole variable domain GAGVSQSPRYKVTKRGQDVALRCDPISGHVSLYWYRQALGQGPEFLTYFNYEAQQDKSGLPNDRFSAERPEGSISTLTIQRTEQRDSAMYRCASSFRTAPRETQYFGPGTRLLVL.